The 2 T cell receptor beta chains below come from one sample, sequenced in a study of cytomegalovirus exposure and HLA in healthy donors. The PCR ran on 60 Vbeta and 13 Jbeta primers. This table comes from immunoSEQ multiplex PCR, and its TCRdb copy is limited to in-frame clones, with some not included. The repertoire table contains under 200,000 clones. Sequenced input: PBMCs. The source of these receptors is a man aged 25-40 years in good health and CMV-seronegative.

V gene TRBV6-1 combines with J gene TRBJ2-3, with TRBD2 matching over 7 bases. The CDR3 length is 15 residues. Germline V gene lookup returns CDR1 MNHNS and CDR2 SASEGT. V dropped 2 bases and J dropped 2; count of bases not matched to a gene: 4. The CDR3 nucleotides read TGTGCCAGCAGTGAACCCACTAGCGTCACAGATACGCAGTATTTT. Its protein product is CASSEPTSVTDTQYF.

The chain combines TRBV7-7 with TRBJ2-1; D may be TRBD2 (6 bases). V dropped 6 bases and J dropped 8 bases, with 17 bases sitting between them. The CDR3 totals 14 residues. CDR1 and CDR2 (germline): SSHAT, FNYEAQ (reference sequence). The CDR3 bases are TGTGCCAGCAGTTTCAGCGGGCCCTTCGATGAGCAGTTCTTC. Its protein is CASSFSGPFDEQFF.